The rows below give T cell receptor beta chains drawn from one sample of a study of radiation and T cells in renal cell carcinoma. The table came from immunoSEQ multiplex PCR; TCRdb's copy has only in-frame clones and leaves some out. The sample yields about 26,000 clones, 81% seen once. The source was blood, collected from a patient whose treatment included radiotherapy and nephrectomy. The receptors originated from a man aged 55 to 69 with renal cell carcinoma. CDR3s include the opening cysteine and the closing phenylalanine or tryptophan. Clone size is shown for a subset of rows, as once, few, many or a class of expanded clone.

clone_size: -
v_call: TRBV9
cdr3_aa: CASSVDNLGGANGYTF

clone_size: -
v_call: TRBV5-4
cdr3_aa: CASSSPGVGANVLTF

clone_size: -
v_call: TRBV6-5
cdr3_aa: CASILLTGGNTEAFF

clone_size: -
v_call: TRBV5-1
cdr3_aa: CASSLGGGPGANQPQHF

clone_size: -
v_call: TRBV27
cdr3_aa: CASSPSSGDSNQPQHF

clone_size: -
v_call: TRBV30
cdr3_aa: CAWNKQLYNYGYTF

clone_size: once
v_call: TRBV12-5
cdr3_aa: CASGWLNQETQYF

clone_size: -
v_call: TRBV7-2
cdr3_aa: CASSFQRYGYTF

clone_size: -
v_call: TRBV5-5
cdr3_aa: CASSQNPHREQYF

clone_size: -
v_call: TRBV29-1
cdr3_aa: CSVGAQGWAGKLFF

clone_size: -
v_call: TRBV19
cdr3_aa: CASSIDVTSGEQYF

clone_size: -
v_call: TRBV7-9
cdr3_aa: CASSLGTDRRETQYF

clone_size: -
v_call: TRBV7-2
cdr3_aa: CASSLTHWLQPQHF

clone_size: once
v_call: TRBV13
cdr3_aa: CASSPQRTAGQETQYF

clone_size: -
v_call: TRBV7-3
cdr3_aa: CASSPRQNNEQFF

clone_size: -
v_call: TRBV7-2
cdr3_aa: CASSARIGTGGYEQYF

clone_size: once
v_call: TRBV7-8
cdr3_aa: CASSLARAGGGAGWTQYF

clone_size: -
v_call: TRBV6-5
cdr3_aa: CASRGRGFADTQYF

clone_size: -
v_call: TRBV7-9
cdr3_aa: CATRGEYEQYF

clone_size: -
v_call: TRBV11-2
cdr3_aa: CASSLRPDFNYEQYF

clone_size: -
v_call: TRBV5-6
cdr3_aa: CASSFPRNEQFF

clone_size: -
v_call: TRBV18
cdr3_aa: CASSPQGTYEQYF

clone_size: -
v_call: TRBV19
cdr3_aa: CASSQDGYTF

clone_size: -
v_call: TRBV28
cdr3_aa: CASKGTVYGYTF

clone_size: -
v_call: TRBV10-3
cdr3_aa: CAIGLDRGDEQFF

clone_size: -
v_call: TRBV5-8
cdr3_aa: CASSSRWRDVVGEQYF

clone_size: -
v_call: TRBV9
cdr3_aa: CASSSGTSGYEQYF

clone_size: -
v_call: TRBV30
cdr3_aa: CAWSPNYGYTF

clone_size: few
v_call: TRBV7-3
cdr3_aa: CASSLEVSYEQYF

clone_size: medium-sized
v_call: TRBV6-5
cdr3_aa: CASSYTARGFEKLFF

clone_size: -
v_call: TRBV6-6
cdr3_aa: CASSYFSNNEQFF

clone_size: -
v_call: TRBV2
cdr3_aa: CASKAGRQYF

clone_size: -
v_call: TRBV20-1
cdr3_aa: CSARVGDTQYF

clone_size: -
v_call: TRBV18
cdr3_aa: CASSRQSLGSNQPQHF

clone_size: -
v_call: TRBV4-1
cdr3_aa: CASSTPPGLAGVSTDTQYF

clone_size: -
v_call: TRBV14
cdr3_aa: CASSQAGGHYNEQFF

clone_size: -
v_call: TRBV18
cdr3_aa: CASSPSLATANTDTQYF

clone_size: -
v_call: TRBV28
cdr3_aa: CASSFDSPSYEQYF